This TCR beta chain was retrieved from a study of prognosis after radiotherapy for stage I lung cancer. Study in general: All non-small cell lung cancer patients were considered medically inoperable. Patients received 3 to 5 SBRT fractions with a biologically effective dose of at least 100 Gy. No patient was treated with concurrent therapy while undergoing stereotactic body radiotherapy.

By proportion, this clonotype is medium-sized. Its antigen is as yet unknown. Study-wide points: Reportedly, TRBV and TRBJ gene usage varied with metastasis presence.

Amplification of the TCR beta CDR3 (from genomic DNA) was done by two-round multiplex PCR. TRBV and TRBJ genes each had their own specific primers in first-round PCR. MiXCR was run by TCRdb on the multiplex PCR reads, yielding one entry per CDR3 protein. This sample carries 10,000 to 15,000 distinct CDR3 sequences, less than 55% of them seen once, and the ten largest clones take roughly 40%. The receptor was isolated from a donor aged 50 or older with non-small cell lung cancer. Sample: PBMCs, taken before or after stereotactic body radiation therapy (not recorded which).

The CDR3 loop is CASSDRTSGTHNEQFF. CDR3 sequence (DNA): TGTGCCAGCAGCGACCGGACTAGCGGGACCCACAATGAGCAGTTCTTC. The V call is TRBV7-2, the J call TRBJ2-1, with TRBD2 matching 12 bases. Trimming removed 5 bases from V and 5 bases from J; junction bases left unmatched: 7. This CDR3 contains 16 residues. The germline V gene has CDR1 SGHTA and CDR2 FQGNSA.